The clone carrying this T cell receptor (beta chain) showed up just once. The entry originates in a study of blood T cell repertoires in COVID-19. The method was immunoSEQ multiplex PCR; TCRdb's version includes in-frame clones alone and lacks a portion of them. The sample records about 150,000 clones, more than 85% being singletons. The J segment lost 4 bases and the V segment lost 3 bases, leaving 8 bases of the junction unmatched. CDR3 length: 16 residues. CDR1 and CDR2 from the germline V gene are SGDLS and YYNGEE. V and J are TRBV9 and TRBJ2-1; 9 nucleotides align to TRBD2. The receptor was derived from a woman in her 70s with acute or convalescent COVID-19. The sequenced material came from peripheral blood. In nucleotides, the CDR3 is TGTGCCAGCAGCGCTCACTTGGCGGGGGGGTACAATGAGCAGTTCTTC. Translation: CASSAHLAGGYNEQFF.